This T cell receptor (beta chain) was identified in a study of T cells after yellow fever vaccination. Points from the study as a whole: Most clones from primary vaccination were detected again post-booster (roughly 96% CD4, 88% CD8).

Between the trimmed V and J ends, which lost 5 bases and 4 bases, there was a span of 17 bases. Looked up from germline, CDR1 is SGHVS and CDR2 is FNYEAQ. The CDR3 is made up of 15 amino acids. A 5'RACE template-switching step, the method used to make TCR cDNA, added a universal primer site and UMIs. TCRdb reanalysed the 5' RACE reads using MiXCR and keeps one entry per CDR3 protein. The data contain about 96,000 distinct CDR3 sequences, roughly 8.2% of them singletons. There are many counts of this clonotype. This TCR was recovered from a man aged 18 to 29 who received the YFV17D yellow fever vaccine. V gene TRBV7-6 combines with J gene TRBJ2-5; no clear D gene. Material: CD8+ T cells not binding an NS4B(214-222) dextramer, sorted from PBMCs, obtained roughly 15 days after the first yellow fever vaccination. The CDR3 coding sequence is TGTGCCAGCAGCCTTGAGAAGAGGCATAGAGAGACCCAGTACTTC. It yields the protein CASSLEKRHRETQYF.